The entry below gives a single TCR beta chain sequence along with its context. The record originates from a study of glioma-infiltrating T cells after dendritic cell vaccination. Study overall: Dendritic cells derived from monocytes and pulsed with autologous tumor lysate formed the vaccine.

The time point here: after dendritic cell vaccination, including at tumor progression/relapse. Amplification used 60 V beta primers and 13 J beta primers. Repertoires were generated with immunoSEQ multiplex PCR, while TCRdb's copy carries only in-frame clones and drops some. Of some 46,000 clones detected, approximately 89% appear once; the ten largest clones hold around 5%. The origin of this receptor is a human donor with glioblastoma. The sample here was blood, taken after dendritic cell vaccination.

CDR3 region: CASSQGTGTEAFF. The CDR3, as DNA: TGTGCCAGCAGCCAGGGGACAGGCACTGAAGCTTTCTTT. The gene calls are TRBV14 and TRBJ1-1; 8 bases fit TRBD1. Per germline, CDR1 SGHDN and CDR2 FVKESK. With 3 bases clipped from V and 4 bases from J, the junction kept 1 base outside the gene matches. The CDR3 length is 13 residues.